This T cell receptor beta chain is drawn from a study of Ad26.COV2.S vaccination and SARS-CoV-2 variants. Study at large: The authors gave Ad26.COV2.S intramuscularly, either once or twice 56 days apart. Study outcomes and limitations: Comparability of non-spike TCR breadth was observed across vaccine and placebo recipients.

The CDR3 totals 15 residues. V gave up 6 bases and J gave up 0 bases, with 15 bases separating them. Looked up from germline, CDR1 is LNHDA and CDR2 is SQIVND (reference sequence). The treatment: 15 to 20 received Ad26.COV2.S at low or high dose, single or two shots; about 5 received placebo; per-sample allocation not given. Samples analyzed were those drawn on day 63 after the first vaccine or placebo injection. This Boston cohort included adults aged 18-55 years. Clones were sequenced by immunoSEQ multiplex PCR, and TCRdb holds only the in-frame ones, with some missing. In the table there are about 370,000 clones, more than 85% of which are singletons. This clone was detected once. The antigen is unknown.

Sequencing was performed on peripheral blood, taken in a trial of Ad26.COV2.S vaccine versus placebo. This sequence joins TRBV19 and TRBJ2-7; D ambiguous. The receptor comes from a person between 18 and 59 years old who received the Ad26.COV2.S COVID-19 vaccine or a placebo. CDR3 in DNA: TGTGCCAGTAGCGTTGACCGAGAATCCTCCTACGAGCAGTACTTC. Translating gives CASSVDRESSYEQYF.